One sample yielded the 3 T cell receptor beta chains listed below, sequenced in a study of OX40 agonist ivuxolimab in advanced cancers. The method was immunoSEQ multiplex PCR; TCRdb's version includes in-frame clones alone and lacks a portion of them. This repertoire shows around 40,000 clones, 70% to 90% found once; its top ten account for more than 13%. The material sequenced was CD4+ or CD8+ T cells sorted from blood, taken in a trial of the OX40 agonist ivuxolimab. The receptors originated from an adult with an advanced solid tumor such as melanoma, head and neck, liver or kidney cancer.

In this sample, this clone turned up a few times. The rearrangement uses TRBV6-9 and TRBJ2-7, with D unresolved. The V end was cut by 7 bases, the J end by 3 bases, with 1 base between. Germline CDR1 is MNHGY and CDR2 is SVAAGI. The length of the CDR3 is 9 residues. The chain's CDR3 is CASNYEQYF. Written as DNA, the CDR3 is TGTGCCAGCAACTACGAGCAGTACTTC.

The chain carries TRBV27 and TRBJ2-2; TRBD1 matches at 9 bases. This CDR3 contains 17 residues. Germline CDR1 MNHEY, CDR2 SMNVEV (reference sequence). The V and J ends lost 5 bases and 5 bases, in that order; junction bases with no gene match: 12. The CDR3 nucleotides are TGTGCCAGCAGTCCTACAGGGGGCTCCTTGGTGACCGGGGAGCTGTTTTTT. Translation: CASSPTGGSLVTGELFF.

The chain's CDR3 is CASSGFAETQYF. The CDR3 DNA reads as TGTGCCAGCAGTGGGTTCGCGGAGACCCAGTACTTC. The chain joins TRBV28 to TRBJ2-5, with D uncertain. CDR3 length: 12 amino acids. Per germline, CDR1 MDHEN and CDR2 SYDVKM. Trimming cost V 5 bases and J 5 bases, with 9 bases left between them.